One T cell receptor (beta chain) is described in this entry. The antigen is undetermined. The sample belongs to a study of cytomegalovirus exposure and HLA in healthy donors. Both 60 Vbeta primers and 13 Jbeta primers went into the PCR. Libraries were prepared by immunoSEQ multiplex PCR; TCRdb keeps only in-frame clonotypes and omits some of them. The repertoire holds some 180,000 clones, with over 65% as singletons. The CDR3 runs to 15 residues. Germline-derived CDR1 and CDR2 are SGHTA and FQGNSA. V shed 6 bases, J shed 6 bases, and the junction held 10 bases outside the gene matches. Study results and caveats: Earlier analysis found most TCR beta V segments productive about 87% or about 30% of the time. For most TCR sequences rarity was the rule, although some public TCRs occurred in many donors.

Material for sequencing was PBMCs. The sequence was collected from a man between 18 and 35 years old in good health and CMV-seronegative. The chain couples TRBV7-2 to TRBJ2-3, with TRBD2 matching 9 bases. CDR3 sequence reads: CASRLKIAGVDTQYF. The CDR3 coding sequence is TGTGCCAGCAGGCTTAAAATAGCGGGGGTTGATACGCAGTATTTT. The full variable domain, in which reference TRBV7-2 and TRBJ2-3 provide the parts outside the CDR3, is GAGVSQSPSNKVTEKGKDVELRCDPISGHTALYWYRQSLGQGLEFLIYFQGNSAPDKSGLPSDRFSAERTGGSVSTLTIQRTQQEDSAVYLCASRLKIAGVDTQYFGPGTRLTVL.